The rows below give T cell receptor beta chains drawn from one sample of a study of blood T cell dynamics during melanoma immunotherapy. Data came from immunoSEQ multiplex PCR; TCRdb stores just in-frame clones and leaves some out. Of roughly 4,200 clones in the sample, roughly 84% were seen once. This sample comprised blood, obtained from a patient treated with checkpoint blockade. The receptors here all came from a human donor with melanoma. CDR3s include the opening cysteine and the closing phenylalanine or tryptophan. The order of the fields is clone size, D gene, CDR3 length, V gene, J gene, CDR3 DNA, CDR3 protein. A D gene is named only where the DNA matches it firmly. Clone size is not always given. Where it is, it says once, few, many or a class for expanded clones.

clone size: NA; D gene: TRBD1; CDR3 length: 14; V gene: TRBV29-1; J gene: TRBJ2-7; CDR3 DNA: TGCAGCGTTGGGCCCGGGACAGGGGCCTACGAGCAGTACTTC; CDR3 protein: CSVGPGTGAYEQYF
clone size: NA; D gene: TRBD1; CDR3 length: 14; V gene: TRBV27; J gene: TRBJ1-2; CDR3 DNA: TGTGCCAGCAGCCAGACAGGGGTAACGGGTGGCTACACCTTC; CDR3 protein: CASSQTGVTGGYTF
clone size: NA; D gene: NA; CDR3 length: 13; V gene: TRBV7-2; J gene: TRBJ2-3; CDR3 DNA: TGTGCCAGCAGCTTAAGCGCCCGTAGGACGCAGTATTTT; CDR3 protein: CASSLSARRTQYF
clone size: once; D gene: TRBD1; CDR3 length: 15; V gene: TRBV6-5; J gene: TRBJ2-5; CDR3 DNA: TGTGCCAGCAGTTACGACAGGGGGCTTGGAGAGACCCAGTACTTC; CDR3 protein: CASSYDRGLGETQYF
clone size: NA; D gene: TRBD1; CDR3 length: 17; V gene: TRBV27; J gene: TRBJ2-7; CDR3 DNA: TGTGCCAGCAGTTTCAAACCCCCGACAGGGACGGGCTACGAGCAGTACTTC; CDR3 protein: CASSFKPPTGTGYEQYF
clone size: once; D gene: NA; CDR3 length: 11; V gene: TRBV11-2; J gene: TRBJ1-2; CDR3 DNA: TGTGCCAGCAGCAGGGGGTATGGCTACACCTTC; CDR3 protein: CASSRGYGYTF
clone size: NA; D gene: NA; CDR3 length: 15; V gene: TRBV15; J gene: TRBJ1-2; CDR3 DNA: TGTGCCACCAGCGCCAAGGACGGGGTGGGCTATGGCTACACCTTC; CDR3 protein: CATSAKDGVGYGYTF
clone size: NA; D gene: NA; CDR3 length: 14; V gene: TRBV5-6; J gene: TRBJ1-5; CDR3 DNA: TGTGCCAGCAGCTTTCGGTCAGGGACTCAGCCCCAGCATTTT; CDR3 protein: CASSFRSGTQPQHF
clone size: NA; D gene: TRBD2; CDR3 length: 15; V gene: TRBV18; J gene: TRBJ2-7; CDR3 DNA: TGTGCCAGCTCCCGAGGACTAGCGGGGTTCATCGAGCAGTACTTC; CDR3 protein: CASSRGLAGFIEQYF
clone size: NA; D gene: NA; CDR3 length: 13; V gene: TRBV19; J gene: TRBJ2-3; CDR3 DNA: TGTGCCAGTACGCAGGGATTCGGAGATACGCAGTATTTT; CDR3 protein: CASTQGFGDTQYF
clone size: NA; D gene: NA; CDR3 length: 14; V gene: TRBV6-5; J gene: TRBJ2-5; CDR3 DNA: TGTGCCAGCACCGAACGGACAATCGGCGGGACCCAGTACTTC; CDR3 protein: CASTERTIGGTQYF
clone size: NA; D gene: TRBD1; CDR3 length: 15; V gene: TRBV6-5; J gene: TRBJ2-5; CDR3 DNA: TGTGCCAGCAGTCCAACAGGGGTCCCTAGAGAGACCCAGTACTTC; CDR3 protein: CASSPTGVPRETQYF
clone size: NA; D gene: NA; CDR3 length: 16; V gene: TRBV2; J gene: TRBJ1-3; CDR3 DNA: TGTGCCAGCAGTGAAGGTACCCGGTCCTCTGGAAACACCATATATTTT; CDR3 protein: CASSEGTRSSGNTIYF
clone size: NA; D gene: NA; CDR3 length: 14; V gene: TRBV5-1; J gene: TRBJ1-2; CDR3 DNA: TGCGCCAGCAGCCCGAGTGGGGGAAACTATGGCTACACCTTC; CDR3 protein: CASSPSGGNYGYTF
clone size: NA; D gene: NA; CDR3 length: 15; V gene: TRBV2; J gene: TRBJ1-5; CDR3 DNA: TGTGCCAGCAGTCCGGGCCTTATTAGGGATCAGCCCCAGCATTTT; CDR3 protein: CASSPGLIRDQPQHF
clone size: NA; D gene: NA; CDR3 length: 13; V gene: TRBV9; J gene: TRBJ1-3; CDR3 DNA: TGTGCCAGCAGCCACGACTACGGAAACACCATATATTTT; CDR3 protein: CASSHDYGNTIYF
clone size: NA; D gene: NA; CDR3 length: 17; V gene: TRBV5-6; J gene: TRBJ2-7; CDR3 DNA: TGTGCCAGCAGCTTGTCTCGGGCGAGCAGGGGACGTTACGAGCAGTACTTC; CDR3 protein: CASSLSRASRGRYEQYF
clone size: NA; D gene: TRBD2; CDR3 length: 13; V gene: TRBV6-5; J gene: TRBJ2-7; CDR3 DNA: TGTGCCAGCCGGATTAGCGGGCCCCACGAGCAGTACTTC; CDR3 protein: CASRISGPHEQYF
clone size: few; D gene: TRBD1; CDR3 length: 17; V gene: TRBV5-8; J gene: TRBJ1-1; CDR3 DNA: TGTGCCAGCAGCCCCGACAGGGGAGGTACGATGAACACTGAAGCTTTCTTT; CDR3 protein: CASSPDRGGTMNTEAFF
clone size: NA; D gene: NA; CDR3 length: 13; V gene: TRBV9; J gene: TRBJ2-2; CDR3 DNA: TGTGCCAGCAGCGTAGGGTTCACCGGGGAGCTGTTTTTT; CDR3 protein: CASSVGFTGELFF
clone size: NA; D gene: TRBD2; CDR3 length: 15; V gene: TRBV5-1; J gene: TRBJ2-1; CDR3 DNA: TGCGCCAGCAGCCCTACTACTAGCGGGTACAATGAGCAGTTCTTC; CDR3 protein: CASSPTTSGYNEQFF
clone size: NA; D gene: NA; CDR3 length: 15; V gene: TRBV14; J gene: TRBJ1-2; CDR3 DNA: TGTGCCAGCAGCCAAGGGGGGGGCGCCTTGCGTGGCTACACCTTC; CDR3 protein: CASSQGGGALRGYTF
clone size: NA; D gene: TRBD1; CDR3 length: 12; V gene: TRBV5-1; J gene: TRBJ1-4; CDR3 DNA: TGCGCCAGCAGCTTCGACAGGGGAGAACTGTTTTTT; CDR3 protein: CASSFDRGELFF
clone size: NA; D gene: TRBD2; CDR3 length: 13; V gene: TRBV2; J gene: TRBJ2-1; CDR3 DNA: TGTGCCAGCAGTGGTGGACTAGCGGCGGCCCAGTTCTTC; CDR3 protein: CASSGGLAAAQFF
clone size: NA; D gene: TRBD1; CDR3 length: 13; V gene: TRBV29-1; J gene: TRBJ2-7; CDR3 DNA: TGCAGCGACCGGACAGGGGACGGCTACGAGCAGTACTTC; CDR3 protein: CSDRTGDGYEQYF
clone size: once; D gene: NA; CDR3 length: 14; V gene: TRBV7-9; J gene: TRBJ2-7; CDR3 DNA: TGTGCCAGCAGCTTAACGCGGGGTTTCTACGAGCAGTACTTC; CDR3 protein: CASSLTRGFYEQYF
clone size: NA; D gene: NA; CDR3 length: 16; V gene: TRBV7-3; J gene: TRBJ2-2; CDR3 DNA: TGTGCCAGCAGCCCCCCCGGGACAACTACCACCGGGGAGCTGTTTTTT; CDR3 protein: CASSPPGTTTTGELFF
clone size: NA; D gene: NA; CDR3 length: 14; V gene: TRBV25-1; J gene: TRBJ1-1; CDR3 DNA: TGTGTCAGCAGTGAATGGGAGGGTGGGACTGAAGCTTTCTTT; CDR3 protein: CVSSEWEGGTEAFF
clone size: NA; D gene: NA; CDR3 length: 18; V gene: TRBV28; J gene: TRBJ1-5; CDR3 DNA: TGTGCCAGCAGTTCACAGGACATCTTAGCTTATAGCAATCAGCCCCAGCATTTT; CDR3 protein: CASSSQDILAYSNQPQHF
clone size: NA; D gene: NA; CDR3 length: 12; V gene: TRBV30; J gene: TRBJ2-7; CDR3 DNA: TGTGCCTGGGACGGGACCTCCTACGAGCAGTACTTC; CDR3 protein: CAWDGTSYEQYF
clone size: NA; D gene: TRBD1; CDR3 length: 16; V gene: TRBV7-2; J gene: TRBJ1-2; CDR3 DNA: TGTGCCAGCAGCCCTAGGACAGGGGGGTATGACTATGGCTACACCTTC; CDR3 protein: CASSPRTGGYDYGYTF
clone size: NA; D gene: TRBD1; CDR3 length: 14; V gene: TRBV7-2; J gene: TRBJ1-4; CDR3 DNA: TGTGCCAGCAGCACACAGGGGTCCCCCGAAAAACTGTTTTTT; CDR3 protein: CASSTQGSPEKLFF
clone size: NA; D gene: TRBD1; CDR3 length: 16; V gene: TRBV7-9; J gene: TRBJ2-5; CDR3 DNA: TGTGCCAGCAGCTCGGACAGGGGGTATTTTCAAGAGACCCAGTACTTC; CDR3 protein: CASSSDRGYFQETQYF
clone size: NA; D gene: NA; CDR3 length: 17; V gene: TRBV27; J gene: TRBJ2-2; CDR3 DNA: TGTGCCAGCAGTTTATCGAGGGGAATTCTAGGCACCGGGGAGCTGTTTTTT; CDR3 protein: CASSLSRGILGTGELFF
clone size: NA; D gene: TRBD1; CDR3 length: 14; V gene: TRBV18; J gene: TRBJ1-2; CDR3 DNA: TGTGCCAGCTCTAGGGACAGGGGACTCTATGGCTACACCTTC; CDR3 protein: CASSRDRGLYGYTF
clone size: few; D gene: TRBD1; CDR3 length: 14; V gene: TRBV7-2; J gene: TRBJ1-5; CDR3 DNA: TGTGCCAGCAGCAATTCAGGGGGAGGTCAGCCCCAGCATTTT; CDR3 protein: CASSNSGGGQPQHF
clone size: NA; D gene: NA; CDR3 length: 12; V gene: TRBV25-1; J gene: TRBJ2-5; CDR3 DNA: TGTGCCAGCAGAAGGGACGGGGAGACCCAGTACTTC; CDR3 protein: CASRRDGETQYF
clone size: NA; D gene: TRBD1; CDR3 length: 14; V gene: TRBV7-9; J gene: TRBJ2-7; CDR3 DNA: TGTGCCAGCAGCTTATACTCGACAGGGTACGAGCAGTACTTC; CDR3 protein: CASSLYSTGYEQYF
clone size: NA; D gene: TRBD1; CDR3 length: 15; V gene: TRBV6-5; J gene: TRBJ2-7; CDR3 DNA: TGTGCCAGCAGTTACGGGCAGGGGGCCTCCTACGAGCAGTACTTC; CDR3 protein: CASSYGQGASYEQYF
clone size: NA; D gene: NA; CDR3 length: 16; V gene: TRBV5-1; J gene: TRBJ1-2; CDR3 DNA: TGCGCCAGCAGCTTGGCGATACAACGTACTAACTATGGCTACACCTTC; CDR3 protein: CASSLAIQRTNYGYTF
clone size: NA; D gene: NA; CDR3 length: 13; V gene: TRBV29-1; J gene: TRBJ1-5; CDR3 DNA: TGCAGCGTTGGGGGGGGCGGGTACCAGCCCCAGCATTTT; CDR3 protein: CSVGGGGYQPQHF
clone size: NA; D gene: TRBD2; CDR3 length: 17; V gene: TRBV7-2; J gene: TRBJ2-6; CDR3 DNA: TGTGCCAGCAGCCCCGGGACTAGCGGGTCTGGGGCCAACGTCCTGACTTTC; CDR3 protein: CASSPGTSGSGANVLTF
clone size: NA; D gene: TRBD1; CDR3 length: 17; V gene: TRBV11-2; J gene: TRBJ2-1; CDR3 DNA: TGTGCCAGCAGTCAAGCTGGCCCTTACAGGGGGCAACAGGAGCAGTTCTTC; CDR3 protein: CASSQAGPYRGQQEQFF
clone size: NA; D gene: TRBD1; CDR3 length: 13; V gene: TRBV6-5; J gene: TRBJ1-1; CDR3 DNA: TGTGCCAGCAGTCCAACGGGACAGTATCGCGCTTTCTTT; CDR3 protein: CASSPTGQYRAFF
clone size: NA; D gene: TRBD1; CDR3 length: 15; V gene: TRBV5-1; J gene: TRBJ1-6; CDR3 DNA: TGCGCCAGCAGCTTACAGGGAGGGGGCAATTCACCCCTCCACTTT; CDR3 protein: CASSLQGGGNSPLHF
clone size: NA; D gene: NA; CDR3 length: 15; V gene: TRBV7-2; J gene: TRBJ2-5; CDR3 DNA: TGTGCCAGCAGCTCACGATTAGCGGTCAGGGAGACCCAGTACTTC; CDR3 protein: CASSSRLAVRETQYF
clone size: NA; D gene: NA; CDR3 length: 14; V gene: TRBV7-9; J gene: TRBJ1-1; CDR3 DNA: TGTGCCAGCAGCTTAGGGGCAGCGAACACTGAAGCTTTCTTT; CDR3 protein: CASSLGAANTEAFF
clone size: few; D gene: NA; CDR3 length: 15; V gene: TRBV5-6; J gene: TRBJ2-7; CDR3 DNA: TGTGCCAGCAGGGGAATCCGGGACAACAACTACGAGCAGTACTTC; CDR3 protein: CASRGIRDNNYEQYF
clone size: NA; D gene: NA; CDR3 length: 13; V gene: TRBV6-5; J gene: TRBJ2-7; CDR3 DNA: TGTGCCAGCAGTTATCGTCGGTCCTACGAGCAGTACTTC; CDR3 protein: CASSYRRSYEQYF
clone size: NA; D gene: NA; CDR3 length: 13; V gene: TRBV5-1; J gene: TRBJ2-3; CDR3 DNA: TGCGCCAGCAGCGAGGGGACCACAGATACGCAGTATTTT; CDR3 protein: CASSEGTTDTQYF
clone size: NA; D gene: TRBD2; CDR3 length: 16; V gene: TRBV6-5; J gene: TRBJ2-3; CDR3 DNA: TGTGCCAGCAGTTTGTCGACTAGCGGGGGAAGGAATACGCAGTATTTT; CDR3 protein: CASSLSTSGGRNTQYF